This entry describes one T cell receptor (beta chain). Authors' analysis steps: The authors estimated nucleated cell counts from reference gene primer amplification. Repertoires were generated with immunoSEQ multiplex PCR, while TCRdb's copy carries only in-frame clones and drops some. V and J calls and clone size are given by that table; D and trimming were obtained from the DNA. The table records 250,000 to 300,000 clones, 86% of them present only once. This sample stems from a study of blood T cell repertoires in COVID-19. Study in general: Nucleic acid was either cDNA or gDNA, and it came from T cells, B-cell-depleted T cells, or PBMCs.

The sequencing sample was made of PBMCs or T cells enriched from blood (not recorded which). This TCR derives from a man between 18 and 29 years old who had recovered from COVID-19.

The CDR3 loop reads CASSPDHPGTGGFGYTF. The CDR3 DNA sequence: TGCGCCAGCAGCCCAGATCACCCCGGGACAGGGGGATTTGGCTACACCTTC. The V call is TRBV4-1, the J call TRBJ1-2; TRBD1 aligns across 11 bases. CDR3 size: 17 residues. With V trimmed by 4 bases and J by 7 bases, 14 bases remained unmatched. CDR1 is MGHRA and CDR2 is YSYEKL in the germline V gene.